This paragraph reports one T cell receptor beta chain. Its antigen is not known. The trim removed 10 bases at V and 1 base at J, leaving 18 bases unmatched. The CDR3 is made up of 19 amino acids. Germline-derived CDR1 and CDR2 are SGHVS and FQNEAQ. The data were obtained in a study of cytomegalovirus exposure and HLA in healthy donors. Study-wide findings and caveats: In a later analysis, DRB1 alleles had the most associated TCRs; HLA-C alleles the fewest.

Both 60 Vbeta primers and 13 Jbeta primers went into the PCR. Sequencing used immunoSEQ multiplex PCR; TCRdb keeps in-frame clones, though not all of them. This sample has around 87,000 clones, with approximately 80% found just once. In nominal health when sampled, donors likely had unrecorded immune exposures nonetheless. The chain couples TRBV7-8 to TRBJ2-1; TRBD1 matches 11 bases. This TCR derives from a man aged 40-49 years in good health and CMV-seronegative. Sequencing used PBMCs. The CDR3 region is CAILGGGQGGQGSYNEQFF. Written as DNA, the CDR3 is TGTGCCATCCTCGGGGGGGGACAGGGGGGACAGGGGTCCTACAATGAGCAGTTCTTC.